This TCR beta chain stems from a study of T cells in Graves' hyperthyroidism and ophthalmopathy. Broader study findings: A model of 13 V-J pairs discriminated ophthalmopathy from stable hyperthyroidism. In validation, the model predicted ophthalmopathy. These predictions came a median around 5.9 months before onset.

Clinical symptoms, serum thyroxine, TRAb, thyroid ultrasound and orbital computed tomography established diagnosis. TCR beta CDR3 regions were amplified from RNA. The HTBI primer set drove a first-round RT-PCR of the TCR CDR3. TCRdb analysed the multiplex PCR reads with MiXCR anew, one entry per CDR3 protein. The profile shows more than 500,000 distinct CDR3 sequences, about 45% of them singletons. CDR3 size: 15 residues. In germline, CDR1 is SNHLY, CDR2 FYNNEI. Trimming removed 3 bases from V and 2 bases from J, with 11 bases in between. Worth noting for this clonotype: Its target is unknown.

The chain links TRBV2 to TRBJ1-5; D remains unclear. The receptor was isolated from an adult woman with Graves' disease, either hyperthyroidism or ophthalmopathy (not recorded which). Sequencing was carried out using peripheral blood or thyroid tissue (not recorded which). This chain's CDR3 is CASSDGSSGNQPQHF. The CDR3 region has the DNA TGTGCCAGCAGTGATGGGAGTTCCGGCAATCAGCCCCAGCATTTT.